The 5 T cell receptor beta chains below all came from one sample that was sequenced in a study of cytomegalovirus exposure and HLA in healthy donors. TCRdb's copy holds only in-frame clones and misses some; the assay was immunoSEQ multiplex PCR. The sample shows just over 20,000 clones, around 97% of them seen only once. Sequenced input: PBMCs. These receptor sequences come from a man under 40 in good health and CMV-seropositive.

This chain joins TRBV18 and TRBJ2-2; D gene unclear. Trimming pared 3 bases from V and 0 bases from J, leaving 11 bases between. Germline-derived CDR1 and CDR2 are KGHSH and LQKENI. The CDR3 is 16 residues long. The CDR3 is CASSPLSRSNTGELFF. CDR3 DNA sequence: TGTGCCAGCTCACCCCTGTCACGGTCGAACACCGGGGAGCTGTTTTTT.

The chain uses TRBV2 and TRBJ2-1, with 11 bases identical to TRBD2. Germline CDR1 SNHLY, CDR2 FYNNEI. Trimming cost V 7 bases and J 4 bases; bases outside gene matches: 15. The CDR3 is made up of 18 amino acids. The CDR3 DNA is TGTGCCAGCAATTTGCCCCGTGTAGCGGGAGGGGTATACAATGAGCAGTTCTTC. Translating it yields CASNLPRVAGGVYNEQFF.

The chain couples TRBV2 to TRBJ2-7; 8 bases are shared with TRBD2. V shed 1 base, J shed 3 bases, and the junction held 8 bases outside the gene matches. This CDR3 has 16 residues. Germline-derived CDR1 and CDR2 are SNHLY and FYNNEI. As DNA, the CDR3 is TGTGCCAGCAGTGAAGGACGAGGACTAGCTCTCTACGAGCAGTACTTC. Translated: CASSEGRGLALYEQYF.

The V gene is TRBV20-1, the J gene TRBJ2-3; D call uncertain. This CDR3 is 10 amino acids long. Germline loops: CDR1 DFQATT, CDR2 SNEGSKA (reference sequence). V lost 5 bases and J lost 7, with 7 bases in between. The CDR3 bases are TGCAGTGCTGGGCTAAATACGCAGTATTTT. It codes for CSAGLNTQYF.

V and J are TRBV5-6 and TRBJ2-2; 13 bases agree with TRBD2. The CDR3 runs 19 residues. The germline gives CDR1 SGHDT, CDR2 YYEEEE. V lost 4 bases and J lost 7; bases outside the gene matches: 16. CDR3 in DNA: TGTGCCAGCAGCCCCATGAGAAGACTAGCGGGAGGAGTGGGCGGGGAGCTGTTTTTT. It codes for CASSPMRRLAGGVGGELFF.